This is a list of T cell receptor beta chains from one sample in a study of cytomegalovirus exposure and HLA in healthy donors. Profiled with immunoSEQ multiplex PCR; TCRdb holds only in-frame clones, not every one. The data show 150,000 to 200,000 clones, 73% seen once. Sequencing used PBMCs. The source of these receptors is a woman aged 25 to 39 in good health and CMV-seronegative. CDR3s include the opening cysteine and the closing phenylalanine or tryptophan. The order of the fields is CDR3 DNA, CDR3 protein, clone size, V gene, J gene, D gene. D genes are given only for firm matches. Only some rows state a clone size, as once, few, many or a class for expanded clones.

cdr3_nt: TGTGCCAGCAGTGAGGGGCTAGCGGGAGGAGGGGATGAGCAGTTCTTC
cdr3_aa: CASSEGLAGGGDEQFF
clone_size: many
v_call: TRBV6-4
j_call: TRBJ2-1
d_call: TRBD2

cdr3_nt: TGCAGCGTTAAGAGGGCTAGCGGAGGGGATGAGCAGTTCTTC
cdr3_aa: CSVKRASGGDEQFF
clone_size: NA
v_call: TRBV29-1
j_call: TRBJ2-1
d_call: TRBD2

cdr3_nt: TGCAGCGTTGTAAACCCAAGCTCCTACGGGCAGTACTTC
cdr3_aa: CSVVNPSSYGQYF
clone_size: NA
v_call: TRBV29-1
j_call: TRBJ2-7
d_call: NA

cdr3_nt: TGTGCCAGCATCTCCGGGACTTCCATCACCGGGGAGCTGTTTTTT
cdr3_aa: CASISGTSITGELFF
clone_size: NA
v_call: TRBV6-6
j_call: TRBJ2-2
d_call: NA

cdr3_nt: TGTGCCAGCAGCCGGAGGACGGCAGATACGCAGTATTTT
cdr3_aa: CASSRRTADTQYF
clone_size: few
v_call: TRBV7-3
j_call: TRBJ2-3
d_call: NA

cdr3_nt: TGCAGCGTTATAATTAATGGGGAGAGTGGCTACACCTTC
cdr3_aa: CSVIINGESGYTF
clone_size: NA
v_call: TRBV29-1
j_call: TRBJ1-2
d_call: NA

cdr3_nt: TGTGCCAGCAGTGACTCGAGACTAGCGGGGGGGCCGGATACGCAGTATTTT
cdr3_aa: CASSDSRLAGGPDTQYF
clone_size: few
v_call: TRBV6-4
j_call: TRBJ2-3
d_call: TRBD2

cdr3_nt: TGTGCCAGCAGTCGCAGTGGTTCGGGCTACGAGCAGTACTTC
cdr3_aa: CASSRSGSGYEQYF
clone_size: NA
v_call: TRBV11-2
j_call: TRBJ2-7
d_call: NA

cdr3_nt: TGTGCCAGCAGTGAGATGCATTCAGGCAAAAACATTCAGTACTTC
cdr3_aa: CASSEMHSGKNIQYF
clone_size: NA
v_call: TRBV6-4
j_call: TRBJ2-4
d_call: NA

cdr3_nt: TGTGCCAGCAGCAACCGGGGGACCGACGGGGAGCTGTTTTTT
cdr3_aa: CASSNRGTDGELFF
clone_size: NA
v_call: TRBV5-4
j_call: TRBJ2-2
d_call: NA

cdr3_nt: TGTGCCAGCAGCTTTACAGTGGCCACCTATGGCTACACCTTC
cdr3_aa: CASSFTVATYGYTF
clone_size: NA
v_call: TRBV5-6
j_call: TRBJ1-2
d_call: NA

cdr3_nt: TGTGCCAGCAGCGGGAGGGGGGCGCCCCAGCATTTT
cdr3_aa: CASSGRGAPQHF
clone_size: NA
v_call: TRBV13
j_call: TRBJ1-5
d_call: NA

cdr3_nt: TGTGCCAGCAGCGTTAAAACAGGTGATCCTGGAAACACCATATATTTT
cdr3_aa: CASSVKTGDPGNTIYF
clone_size: NA
v_call: TRBV9
j_call: TRBJ1-3
d_call: NA

cdr3_nt: TGTGCCAGCAGACCCTCGGGACAGGATTACAATGAGCAGTTCTTC
cdr3_aa: CASRPSGQDYNEQFF
clone_size: once
v_call: TRBV7-3
j_call: TRBJ2-1
d_call: TRBD1

cdr3_nt: TGTGCCAGCAGCTTATCGGGGGTAGCTTTCTTT
cdr3_aa: CASSLSGVAFF
clone_size: NA
v_call: TRBV7-2
j_call: TRBJ1-1
d_call: NA

cdr3_nt: TGTGCCAGTAGTATAACAACTAGCGGTGAATACAATGAGCAGTTCTTC
cdr3_aa: CASSITTSGEYNEQFF
clone_size: NA
v_call: TRBV19
j_call: TRBJ2-1
d_call: TRBD2

cdr3_nt: TGTGCCAGCAGCACACAACGACTAGCGCTGTACAATGAGCAGTTCTTC
cdr3_aa: CASSTQRLALYNEQFF
clone_size: once
v_call: TRBV13
j_call: TRBJ2-1
d_call: TRBD2

cdr3_nt: TGTGCCAGCAGCTTCGGACAGGGGCCTAATGAAAAACTGTTTTTT
cdr3_aa: CASSFGQGPNEKLFF
clone_size: NA
v_call: TRBV7-2
j_call: TRBJ1-4
d_call: TRBD1

cdr3_nt: TGTGCCAGCAGTTTTGACAGCTACGAGCAGTACTTC
cdr3_aa: CASSFDSYEQYF
clone_size: NA
v_call: TRBV27
j_call: TRBJ2-7
d_call: NA

cdr3_nt: TGCGCCAGCAGCTGGGACAGGTCCGGACTGCGCACAGATACGCAGTATTTT
cdr3_aa: CASSWDRSGLRTDTQYF
clone_size: NA
v_call: TRBV5-1
j_call: TRBJ2-3
d_call: TRBD1

cdr3_nt: TGTGCCAGCAGCTGGTCCGGGACAGGGCCCTACGAGCAGTACTTC
cdr3_aa: CASSWSGTGPYEQYF
clone_size: NA
v_call: TRBV27
j_call: TRBJ2-7
d_call: TRBD1

cdr3_nt: TGCGCCAGCAGCCGGACAGGGGCGTCGAACACTGAAGCTTTCTTT
cdr3_aa: CASSRTGASNTEAFF
clone_size: few
v_call: TRBV5-1
j_call: TRBJ1-1
d_call: TRBD1

cdr3_nt: TGTGCCAGCGGGAGGGACCTAGCGGAATACAATGAGCAGTTCTTC
cdr3_aa: CASGRDLAEYNEQFF
clone_size: once
v_call: TRBV2
j_call: TRBJ2-1
d_call: TRBD2

cdr3_nt: TGTGCCAGCTCACCGGAGATTGCAACTAATGAAAAACTGTTTTTT
cdr3_aa: CASSPEIATNEKLFF
clone_size: NA
v_call: TRBV18
j_call: TRBJ1-4
d_call: NA

cdr3_nt: TGTGCCAGCAGCGGACAGGGTGGAGGGACCCAGTACTTC
cdr3_aa: CASSGQGGGTQYF
clone_size: NA
v_call: TRBV7-2
j_call: TRBJ2-5
d_call: TRBD1

cdr3_nt: TGTGCCAGCAGCTTGACGGGACTAGTAACCTACGAGCAGTACTTC
cdr3_aa: CASSLTGLVTYEQYF
clone_size: NA
v_call: TRBV5-4
j_call: TRBJ2-7
d_call: TRBD2

cdr3_nt: TGTGCCAGCAGCCAAGATTGGGCAGGGCACACAGATACGCAGTATTTT
cdr3_aa: CASSQDWAGHTDTQYF
clone_size: NA
v_call: TRBV4-2
j_call: TRBJ2-3
d_call: NA

cdr3_nt: TGCGCCAGCAGCTTGGAGGTCGGGGGTAACCCTGAAGCTTTCTTT
cdr3_aa: CASSLEVGGNPEAFF
clone_size: NA
v_call: TRBV5-1
j_call: TRBJ1-1
d_call: NA

cdr3_nt: TGCGCCAGCAGCCAAGTAATTAGTTATGGCTACACCTTC
cdr3_aa: CASSQVISYGYTF
clone_size: NA
v_call: TRBV4-1
j_call: TRBJ1-2
d_call: NA

cdr3_nt: TGTGCCAGCAGCTTGAGCCGGGACTTCTACGAGCAGTACTTC
cdr3_aa: CASSLSRDFYEQYF
clone_size: NA
v_call: TRBV7-3
j_call: TRBJ2-7
d_call: NA

cdr3_nt: TGTGCCAGTAGTATAGACGGGACAGGGGGCTCCGAGCAGTACTTC
cdr3_aa: CASSIDGTGGSEQYF
clone_size: NA
v_call: TRBV19
j_call: TRBJ2-7
d_call: TRBD1

cdr3_nt: TGCGCCAGCAGCTTGGCAAGCAGGCAGACCCAGTACTTC
cdr3_aa: CASSLASRQTQYF
clone_size: NA
v_call: TRBV5-1
j_call: TRBJ2-5
d_call: NA

cdr3_nt: TGTGCCAGCAGTGAAACACCCGCGCTGCGGGAGCAGTACTTC
cdr3_aa: CASSETPALREQYF
clone_size: NA
v_call: TRBV2
j_call: TRBJ2-7
d_call: NA

cdr3_nt: TGTGCCAGCAGTTTATGGGGGGGACGCGAGCAGTACTTC
cdr3_aa: CASSLWGGREQYF
clone_size: NA
v_call: TRBV27
j_call: TRBJ2-7
d_call: TRBD2

cdr3_nt: TGTGCCAGCGGGGAACCCGACAGGGGGCCTAACACCGGGGAGCTGTTTTTT
cdr3_aa: CASGEPDRGPNTGELFF
clone_size: NA
v_call: TRBV2
j_call: TRBJ2-2
d_call: TRBD1

cdr3_nt: TGTGCCAGCAGCACCCAAGGACAGGGGGCGTACTACGAGCAGTACTTC
cdr3_aa: CASSTQGQGAYYEQYF
clone_size: once
v_call: TRBV5-4
j_call: TRBJ2-7
d_call: TRBD1

cdr3_nt: TGCAGCGTTGAGCCCAATTCACTCGGAGATACGCAGTATTTT
cdr3_aa: CSVEPNSLGDTQYF
clone_size: NA
v_call: TRBV29-1
j_call: TRBJ2-3
d_call: NA

cdr3_nt: TGTGCCACCTCGACAGGGGGCGCGGCAGATACGCAGTATTTT
cdr3_aa: CATSTGGAADTQYF
clone_size: NA
v_call: TRBV21-1
j_call: TRBJ2-3
d_call: NA

cdr3_nt: TGTGCCAGTAGTATAATCCGGCGACCAGGGCTTAGCAATCAGCCCCAGCATTTT
cdr3_aa: CASSIIRRPGLSNQPQHF
clone_size: once
v_call: TRBV19
j_call: TRBJ1-5
d_call: NA

cdr3_nt: TGTGCCAGCAGTCCAAGGACAGGGAACTATGGCTACACCTTC
cdr3_aa: CASSPRTGNYGYTF
clone_size: NA
v_call: TRBV27
j_call: TRBJ1-2
d_call: TRBD1

cdr3_nt: TGTGCCAGCAGCGTAGGAATAGCGGGATGGGGTGAGGCCTACAATGAGCAGTTCTTC
cdr3_aa: CASSVGIAGWGEAYNEQFF
clone_size: NA
v_call: TRBV9
j_call: TRBJ2-1
d_call: TRBD2

cdr3_nt: TGCGCCAGCAGCCAAGATCTGGTTAGCCAGCCCCAGCATTTT
cdr3_aa: CASSQDLVSQPQHF
clone_size: NA
v_call: TRBV4-3
j_call: TRBJ1-5
d_call: NA

cdr3_nt: TGTGCCAGCAGCTTAGACAGGGGGACGTGGAATGAGCAGTTCTTC
cdr3_aa: CASSLDRGTWNEQFF
clone_size: NA
v_call: TRBV27
j_call: TRBJ2-1
d_call: TRBD1

cdr3_nt: TGTGCCAGCAGTCGCGCCCCAGGGGGTGACTACAATGAGCAGTTCTTC
cdr3_aa: CASSRAPGGDYNEQFF
clone_size: few
v_call: TRBV27
j_call: TRBJ2-1
d_call: TRBD1

cdr3_nt: TGTGCCAGCAGCCCGGGACTTCGGAGTGAAAAACTGTTTTTT
cdr3_aa: CASSPGLRSEKLFF
clone_size: NA
v_call: TRBV25-1
j_call: TRBJ1-4
d_call: NA

cdr3_nt: TGTGCCAGCAGCGGGTCGACAGGGGAGAACACTGAAGCTTTCTTT
cdr3_aa: CASSGSTGENTEAFF
clone_size: NA
v_call: TRBV9
j_call: TRBJ1-1
d_call: TRBD1

cdr3_nt: TGCGCCAGCAGCTTGGGGGGACAGGGTACTAACTATGGCTACACCTTC
cdr3_aa: CASSLGGQGTNYGYTF
clone_size: NA
v_call: TRBV5-1
j_call: TRBJ1-2
d_call: TRBD1

cdr3_nt: TGTGCCAGCTGGGGCGGGAACTACAATGAGCAGTTCTTC
cdr3_aa: CASWGGNYNEQFF
clone_size: few
v_call: TRBV6-6
j_call: TRBJ2-1
d_call: NA

cdr3_nt: TGCGCCAGCAGCCAAGGTGGGACTAGCGGCACAGATACGCAGTATTTT
cdr3_aa: CASSQGGTSGTDTQYF
clone_size: NA
v_call: TRBV4-1
j_call: TRBJ2-3
d_call: TRBD2

cdr3_nt: TGTGCCAGCAGTGAGACAGGGGGTTTGTACGAGCAGTACTTC
cdr3_aa: CASSETGGLYEQYF
clone_size: NA
v_call: TRBV6-1
j_call: TRBJ2-7
d_call: TRBD1

cdr3_nt: TGTGCCAGTAGTATAGTCCAGGCGAACACTGAAGCTTTCTTT
cdr3_aa: CASSIVQANTEAFF
clone_size: NA
v_call: TRBV19
j_call: TRBJ1-1
d_call: NA

cdr3_nt: TGTGCCATCAGTGATGGGACACCCTACGAGCAGTACTTC
cdr3_aa: CAISDGTPYEQYF
clone_size: NA
v_call: TRBV10-3
j_call: TRBJ2-7
d_call: NA

cdr3_nt: TGTGCCAGCAGCCTGACAGTTTCCCACGAGCAGTACTTC
cdr3_aa: CASSLTVSHEQYF
clone_size: NA
v_call: TRBV5-4
j_call: TRBJ2-7
d_call: NA

cdr3_nt: TGTGCCAGCAGTAAGGACAGGGGTTATCAGCCCCAGCATTTT
cdr3_aa: CASSKDRGYQPQHF
clone_size: NA
v_call: TRBV6-1
j_call: TRBJ1-5
d_call: TRBD1

cdr3_nt: TGTGCCAGCAGGGAAACAGGGGGCCCCTATGGCTACACCTTC
cdr3_aa: CASRETGGPYGYTF
clone_size: once
v_call: TRBV6-1
j_call: TRBJ1-2
d_call: TRBD1

cdr3_nt: TGTGCCAGCAGCTCTATTGGACTGGGGTTTGCTTTCTTT
cdr3_aa: CASSSIGLGFAFF
clone_size: NA
v_call: TRBV5-6
j_call: TRBJ1-1
d_call: NA

cdr3_nt: TGTGCCAGCTCAACCGGGGAGGGGAGGGTCTCACAGAACACTGAAGCTTTCTTT
cdr3_aa: CASSTGEGRVSQNTEAFF
clone_size: NA
v_call: TRBV18
j_call: TRBJ1-1
d_call: NA

cdr3_nt: TGTGCCAGCAGTGAAGTCAGGGCGGGAGGTATAGCCGGGGAGCTGTTTTTT
cdr3_aa: CASSEVRAGGIAGELFF
clone_size: NA
v_call: TRBV2
j_call: TRBJ2-2
d_call: TRBD2

cdr3_nt: TGCGCCAGCAGCCTAGAGGCGACTAGCGGGGGGTGGAATGAGCAGTTCTTC
cdr3_aa: CASSLEATSGGWNEQFF
clone_size: NA
v_call: TRBV4-1
j_call: TRBJ2-1
d_call: TRBD2